The 26 T cell receptor beta chains given below trace back to one sample, sequenced in a study of cytomegalovirus exposure and HLA in healthy donors. The PCR contained 60 Vbeta and 13 Jbeta primers. Generated by immunoSEQ multiplex PCR, the TCRdb table keeps only in-frame clones and is missing some. Here the sample spans about 270,000 clones, around 66% being singletons. Sequenced: PBMCs. The receptor source for this set is a female donor in good health and CMV-seronegative.

This chain's CDR3 is CASTNGQGSNQPQHF. The CDR3 bases are TGTGCCAGCACTAATGGACAGGGGTCCAATCAGCCCCAGCATTTT. The genes are TRBV2 and TRBJ1-5, with 9 positions matching TRBD1. The CDR3 extends over 15 amino acids. CDR1 SNHLY and CDR2 FYNNEI come from the germline V gene. J was trimmed by 3 bases and V by 7 bases; bases with no gene match: 7. The full variable domain, completed using reference TRBV2 and TRBJ1-5, is EPEVTQTPSHQVTQMGQEVILRCVPISNHLYFYWYRQILGQKVEFLVSFYNNEISEKSEIFDDQFSVERPDGSNFTLKIRSTKLEDSAMYFCASTNGQGSNQPQHFGDGTRLSIL.

V usage is TRBV30 and J usage is TRBJ2-5, with D possibly TRBD2 on 6 matching bases. Per the germline V gene, CDR1 is GTSNPN and CDR2 is SVGIG (reference sequence). Trimming removed 0 bases from V and 2 bases from J, with 13 bases in between. The CDR3 is 15 residues long. As DNA, the CDR3 is TGTGCCTGGAGTGTACGCCGGGACTTACAAGAGACCCAGTACTTC. It codes for CAWSVRRDLQETQYF. Together with reference TRBV30 and TRBJ2-5, the CDR3 gives the full variable domain: SQTIHQWPATLVQPVGSPLSLECTVEGTSNPNLYWYRQAAGRGLQLLFYSVGIGQISSEVPQNLSASRPQDRQFILSSKKLLLSDSGFYLCAWSVRRDLQETQYFGPGTRLLVL.

The chain uses TRBV4-1 and TRBJ2-7, with 10 nucleotides matching TRBD2. Germline V gives CDR1 MGHRA, CDR2 YSYEKL. The CDR3 covers 14 residues. J lost 4 bases, V lost 8 bases, and 8 bases had no gene match. DNA for the CDR3: TGCGCCAGCGCACCTAGCGGGAGTGGGTACGAGCAGTACTTC. Encoded protein: CASAPSGSGYEQYF.

The J gene is TRBJ2-5, the V gene TRBV2; 14 bases agree with TRBD2. There are 15 residues in the CDR3. With 8 bases clipped from V and 5 bases from J, the junction kept 7 bases outside the gene matches. Germline CDR1 SNHLY, CDR2 FYNNEI. The CDR3 region has the DNA TGTGCCAGCGGGACTAGCGGGAGTCTCGGGGAGACCCAGTACTTC. This translates into CASGTSGSLGETQYF.

V and J are TRBV5-1 and TRBJ2-7, with TRBD1 matching over 11 bases. This CDR3 is built from 15 residues. CDR1 SGHRS and CDR2 YFSETQ come from the germline V gene. V lost 3 bases, J lost 6 bases, and 8 bases stayed unmatched. The CDR3 nucleotides read TGCGCCAGCAGCTCCCTCATTGGGACAGGGGGCGAGCAGTACTTC. Translating it yields CASSSLIGTGGEQYF.

V usage is TRBV19 and J usage is TRBJ2-1; TRBD2 matches at 10 bases. V lost 7 bases and J lost 6; bases outside the gene matches: 9. This CDR3 spans 15 amino acids. Germline assignment: CDR1 LNHDA and CDR2 SQIVND (reference sequence). The CDR3 DNA follows: TGTGCCAGTACCCCCCTAGCGGGGGAGCGCAATGAGCAGTTCTTC. This translates into CASTPLAGERNEQFF.

This clone showed up just a few times. J is TRBJ2-5 and V is TRBV25-1, with 9 positions matching TRBD1. The junction had 9 bases not matched to a gene; V was cut back by 5 bases and J by 2 bases. Germline values: CDR1 MGHDK, CDR2 SYGVNS. This CDR3 spans 16 amino acids. The chain's CDR3 is CASSSSPGTGQETQYF. The CDR3 nucleotides read TGTGCCAGCAGTTCGAGCCCCGGGACAGGGCAAGAGACCCAGTACTTC.

The chain employs TRBV19 and TRBJ1-3; a weak D match, TRBD1 (5 bases). CDR3 length: 17 residues. CDR1 and CDR2 (germline): LNHDA, SQIVND (reference sequence). Between the trimmed V and J ends, which lost 9 bases and 2 bases, there was a span of 23 bases. This CDR3 is CASEGRSGGSPGNTIYF. CDR3 in DNA: TGTGCCAGCGAAGGGCGGAGCGGGGGTTCCCCTGGAAACACCATATATTTT.

V usage is TRBV28 and J usage is TRBJ2-7, with D perhaps matching TRBD2 (7 bases). Trimming cost V 3 bases and J 6 bases, with 15 bases left between them. The CDR3 is 14 residues long. Germline loops: CDR1 MDHEN, CDR2 SYDVKM. The DNA of the CDR3 is TGTGCCAGCAGTTTCGTCAGGGGAGGGAGCGAGCAGTACTTC. This gives the protein CASSFVRGGSEQYF.

The chain couples TRBV6-5 to TRBJ2-3, with D maybe TRBD2 (6 bases). The V end was cut by 9 bases, the J end by 3 bases, with 19 bases between. The CDR3 runs 15 residues. The germline V gene encodes CDR1 MNHEY and CDR2 SVGAGI. In DNA, the CDR3 is TGTGCCAGTTCCGCCCGGGACGGGAGAACAGATACGCAGTATTTT. Translated, it gives CASSARDGRTDTQYF.

This clone was counted only a few times. V gene TRBV5-8 combines with J gene TRBJ2-3; 11 bases agree with TRBD2. Trimming removed 4 bases from V and 2 bases from J; junction bases left unmatched: 12. The CDR3 totals 18 residues. Germline CDR1 is SGHTS and CDR2 is YDEGEE. This CDR3 is CASSRGALAGGPTDTQYF. The CDR3 DNA reads as TGTGCCAGCAGCCGGGGGGCCCTAGCGGGAGGACCCACAGATACGCAGTATTTT. Using reference TRBV5-8 and TRBJ2-3 for the parts outside the CDR3, the full variable domain is EAGVTQSPTHLIKTRGQQATLRCSPISGHTSVYWYQQALGLGLQFLLWYDEGEERNRGNFPPRFSGRQFPNYSSELNVNALELEDSALYLCASSRGALAGGPTDTQYFGPGTRLTVL.

The genes are TRBV14 and TRBJ1-2, with 9 bases matching TRBD1. V shed 4 bases, J shed 4 bases, and the junction held 4 bases outside the gene matches. The CDR3 is made up of 14 amino acids. CDR1 and CDR2 from the germline V gene are SGHDN and FVKESK. CDR3 residues: CASSPDRGIYGYTF. DNA for the CDR3: TGTGCCAGCAGCCCGGACAGGGGAATCTATGGCTACACCTTC. The variable domain in full, with the rest retrieved from reference TRBV14 and TRBJ1-2, is EAGVTQFPSHSVIEKGQTVTLRCDPISGHDNLYWYRRVMGKEIKFLLHFVKESKQDESGMPNNRFLAERTGGTYSTLKVQPAELEDSGVYFCASSPDRGIYGYTFGSGTRLTVV.

This chain connects TRBV28 to TRBJ2-3; 7 nucleotides align to TRBD2. Trimming took 6 bases from V and 2 from J; bases not matched to a gene: 14. This CDR3 has 17 amino acids. CDR1 is MDHEN, CDR2 SYDVKM, per germline. In DNA, the CDR3 is TGTGCCAGCAGCCCCGAACCCGGGGCGGGAGACACAGATACGCAGTATTTT. It encodes CASSPEPGAGDTDTQYF.

As DNA, the CDR3 is TGTGCCAGCAGCGGAGGGGACGCAGCCTACGAGCAGTACTTC. This gives the protein CASSGGDAAYEQYF. The V gene is TRBV7-9, the J gene TRBJ2-7; D is possibly TRBD2 (6 bases). The V and J ends lost 5 bases and 2 bases respectively, with 13 bases between them. The germline CDR1 and CDR2 sequences are SEHNR and FQNEAQ (reference sequence). The CDR3 has 14 residues.

The chain is built from TRBV19 and TRBJ1-1; D possibly corresponds to TRBD1 (6 bases). The CDR3 covers 13 residues. Trimming removed 4 bases at V and 7 bases at J, with 13 bases between. Germline CDR1 and CDR2: LNHDA and SQIVND (reference sequence). The CDR3 sequence is CASSKITGIEAFF. As DNA, the CDR3 is TGTGCCAGTAGTAAAATTACAGGGATTGAAGCTTTCTTT.

The sample holds a few counts of this clone. This sequence joins TRBV11-2 and TRBJ2-7; 8 bases line up with TRBD1. CDR1 and CDR2 (germline): SGHAT, FQNNGV. The CDR3 is made up of 14 amino acids. V shed 5 bases and J 7 bases; nucleotides not matched to a gene: 10. CDR3 residues: CASSRTGNNREQYF. CDR3 sequence (DNA): TGTGCCAGCAGCCGGACAGGGAATAATCGTGAGCAGTACTTC.

The rearrangement joins TRBV5-1 to TRBJ2-7, with 9 nucleotides matching TRBD2. The CDR3 contains 14 residues. Trimming took 4 bases from V and 3 from J; bases not matched to a gene: 5. Germline loops: CDR1 SGHRS, CDR2 YFSETQ. CDR3 sequence reads: CASSANSGSYEQYF. The CDR3 DNA follows: TGCGCCAGCAGCGCAAATAGCGGGAGCTACGAGCAGTACTTC. The whole variable domain, remainder taken from reference TRBV5-1 and TRBJ2-7, is KAGVTQTPRYLIKTRGQQVTLSCSPISGHRSVSWYQQTPGQGLQFLFEYFSETQRNKGNFPGRFSGRQFSNSRSEMNVSTLELGDSALYLCASSANSGSYEQYFGPGTRLTVT.

This chain's CDR3 is CASSLWGLALGGGYTF. Here the CDR3 DNA reads TGTGCCAGCAGCCTGTGGGGGCTAGCCCTTGGGGGTGGCTACACCTTC. The chain joins TRBV5-6 to TRBJ1-2, with D maybe TRBD1 (6 bases). Germline CDR1 reads SGHDT; CDR2 reads YYEEEE. The V gene lost 4 bases and the J gene lost 7 bases, with 23 bases spanning the gap. The CDR3 covers 16 residues.

Remarks on this clone: This specimen includes other DNA sequences encoding the same CDR3. This sequence joins TRBV19 and TRBJ1-1; 8 bases line up with TRBD1. In germline, CDR1 is LNHDA, CDR2 SQIVND (reference sequence). This CDR3 has 15 amino acids. The V and J ends lost 5 bases and 2 bases, in that order; junction bases with no gene match: 7. The CDR3 bases are TGTGCCAGTAGTCCCCAGACAGGGGATAACACTGAAGCTTTCTTT. Translating it yields CASSPQTGDNTEAFF.

J is TRBJ2-3 and V is TRBV11-3; TRBD1 matches at 8 bases. Germline V CDR1 and CDR2: SGHNT, YENEEA. This CDR3 is 16 amino acids long. Trimming at V came to 1 base and at J to 3 bases, leaving 6 bases not matched to a gene. Here the CDR3 DNA reads TGTGCCAGCAGCTTAGGAGGACAGGGACGGACAGATACGCAGTATTTT. It translates to CASSLGGQGRTDTQYF.

The CDR3 coding sequence is TGCAGTGCCGTGGCGGCGACCTACGAGCAGTACTTC. It encodes CSAVAATYEQYF. The chain couples TRBV29-1 to TRBJ2-7; the D is unclear. The CDR3 covers 12 residues. Germline-derived CDR1 and CDR2 are SQVTM and ANQGSEA.

This clone was detected only once. The rearrangement joins TRBV10-3 to TRBJ2-2; TRBD2 matches at 12 bases. The CDR3 is made up of 19 amino acids. CDR1 and CDR2 from the germline V gene are ENHRY and SYGVKD. J was trimmed by 2 bases and V by 4 bases; bases with no gene match: 11. The CDR3 sequence: CAISGSSSGRAGNTGELFF. In DNA form, the CDR3 reads TGTGCCATCAGTGGGTCATCTAGCGGGAGGGCCGGAAACACCGGGGAGCTGTTTTTT.

This clone was counted a few times. The chain employs TRBV11-2 and TRBJ1-2, with a possible D match to TRBD1 (6 bases). The V gene lost 1 base and the J gene lost 7 bases, with 13 bases spanning the gap. The CDR3 totals 14 residues. CDR1 is SGHAT, CDR2 FQNNGV, per germline. CDR3 amino acids: CASSLAGGGSGYTF. The CDR3 DNA sequence: TGTGCCAGCAGCTTAGCCGGGGGGGGCAGTGGCTACACCTTC.

The J gene is TRBJ1-2, the V gene TRBV4-1; D not certain. Germline V gives CDR1 MGHRA, CDR2 YSYEKL. The V end lost 0 bases, the J end lost 8 bases, and 16 bases lay between the germline ends. The CDR3 has 15 residues. The CDR3 loop reads CASSQDLVTERGYTF. CDR3 sequence (DNA): TGCGCCAGCAGCCAAGATCTTGTAACAGAAAGGGGCTACACCTTC.

The CDR3 DNA follows: TGCGCCAGCAGCTTGGATCGGGTCGGTGCGGGCACAGATACGCAGTATTTT. Protein: CASSLDRVGAGTDTQYF. The J gene is TRBJ2-3, the V gene TRBV5-1; D ambiguous. The CDR3 spans 17 residues. V lost 0 bases, J lost 1 base, and 15 bases lay in between. Germline values: CDR1 SGHRS, CDR2 YFSETQ.

This clone was detected only once. The CDR3: CASRTGQSGNTIYF. The CDR3 nucleotides are TGTGCCAGCAGAACGGGACAGTCTGGAAACACCATATATTTT. The rearrangement links TRBV27 to TRBJ1-3; TRBD1 aligns across 7 bases. The V gene end was trimmed by 6 bases and the J gene end by 1 base; junction bases not matched to a gene: 3. Germline CDR1 MNHEY, CDR2 SMNVEV (reference sequence). The CDR3 is 14 residues long.